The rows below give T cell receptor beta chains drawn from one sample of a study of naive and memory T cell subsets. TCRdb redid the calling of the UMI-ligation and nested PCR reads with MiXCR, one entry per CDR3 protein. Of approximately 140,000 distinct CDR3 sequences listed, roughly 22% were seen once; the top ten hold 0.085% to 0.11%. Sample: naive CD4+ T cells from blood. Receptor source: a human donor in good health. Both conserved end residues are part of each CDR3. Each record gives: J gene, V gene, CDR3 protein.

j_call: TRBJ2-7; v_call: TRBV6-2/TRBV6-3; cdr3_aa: CATLQGSYEQYF
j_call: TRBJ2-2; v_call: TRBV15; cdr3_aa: CATSNTGWGTGELFF
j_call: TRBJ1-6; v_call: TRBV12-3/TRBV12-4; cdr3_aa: CASRTSGTAEFHF
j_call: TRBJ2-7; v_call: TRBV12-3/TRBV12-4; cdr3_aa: CASSSPSEGGSYEQYF
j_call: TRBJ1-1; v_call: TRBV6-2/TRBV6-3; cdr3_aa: CASRPDRANTEAFF
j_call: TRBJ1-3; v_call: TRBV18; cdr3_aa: CASSPVTAFSGNTIYF
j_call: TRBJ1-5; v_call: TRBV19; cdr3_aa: CASSIDTGIIQPQHF
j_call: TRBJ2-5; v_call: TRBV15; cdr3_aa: CATSREGGRGETQYF
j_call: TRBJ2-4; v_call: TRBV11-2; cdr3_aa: CASSLGLAGKNIQYF
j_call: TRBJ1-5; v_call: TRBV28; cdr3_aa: CASSLVQGHESQHF
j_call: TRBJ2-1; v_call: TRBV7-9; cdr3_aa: CASSLGGVAGGYYNEQFF
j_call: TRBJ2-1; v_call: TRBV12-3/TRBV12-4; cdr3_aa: CASSLERASWNEKFF
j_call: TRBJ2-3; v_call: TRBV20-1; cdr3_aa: CSATGLAGGWADTQYF
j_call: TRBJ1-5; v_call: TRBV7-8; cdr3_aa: CASSSRRQGRQPQHF
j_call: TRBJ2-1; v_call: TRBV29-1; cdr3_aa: CSGTGRYASYNEQFF
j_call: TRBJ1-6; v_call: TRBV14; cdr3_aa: CASSQDLGRINSPLHF
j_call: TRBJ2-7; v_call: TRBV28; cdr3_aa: CASLDFRYEQYF
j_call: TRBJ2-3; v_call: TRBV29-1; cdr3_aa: CSVEGASGSGGITDTQYF
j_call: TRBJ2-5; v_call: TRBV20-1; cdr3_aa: CSARGLAGTETQYF
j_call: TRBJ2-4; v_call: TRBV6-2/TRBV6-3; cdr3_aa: CASSYSIALAKNIQYF
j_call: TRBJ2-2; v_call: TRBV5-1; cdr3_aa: CASSPLWSNTGELFF
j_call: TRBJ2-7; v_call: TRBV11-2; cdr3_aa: CASSHQLAGVGEQYF
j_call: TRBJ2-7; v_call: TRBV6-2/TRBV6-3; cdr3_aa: CASSYPPSGTRNYEQYF
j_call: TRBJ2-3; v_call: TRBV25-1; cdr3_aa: CASSSPGTDTQYF
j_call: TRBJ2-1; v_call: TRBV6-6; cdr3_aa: CASTPTVWLTSGRAGEQFF
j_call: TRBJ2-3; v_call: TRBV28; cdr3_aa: CASSSFGGRRAGGDTQYF
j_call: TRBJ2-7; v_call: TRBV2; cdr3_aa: CASRSDSSYEQYF
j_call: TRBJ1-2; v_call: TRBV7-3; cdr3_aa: CASSPTRQGGNYGYTF
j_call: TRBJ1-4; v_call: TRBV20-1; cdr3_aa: CSAPDGQGLNEKLFF
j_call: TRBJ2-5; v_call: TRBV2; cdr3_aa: CACRLGETQYF
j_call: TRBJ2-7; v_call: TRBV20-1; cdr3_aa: CSASGRTVYEQYF
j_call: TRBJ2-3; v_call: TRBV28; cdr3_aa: CASSYKPGTDTQYF
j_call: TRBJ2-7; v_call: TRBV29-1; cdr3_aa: CSVEWGSTGEQYF
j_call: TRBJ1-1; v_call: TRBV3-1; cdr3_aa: CASSQYREQWGEAFF
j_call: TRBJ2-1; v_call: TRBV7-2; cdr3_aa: CASTKGRVHNEQFF
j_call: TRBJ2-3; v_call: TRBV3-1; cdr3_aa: CASSQGGDTQYF
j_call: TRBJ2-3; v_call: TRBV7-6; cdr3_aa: CASSLVTSTDTQYF
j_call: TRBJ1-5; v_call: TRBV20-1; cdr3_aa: CSAWDRGSNQPQHF
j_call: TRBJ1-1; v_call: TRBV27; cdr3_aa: CASSRQGAFTEAFF
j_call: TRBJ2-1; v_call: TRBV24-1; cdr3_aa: CATGTSGGEQFF
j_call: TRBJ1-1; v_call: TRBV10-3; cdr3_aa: CAISGTGNTEAFF
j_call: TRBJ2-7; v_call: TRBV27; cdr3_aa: CASNRDGAHEQYF
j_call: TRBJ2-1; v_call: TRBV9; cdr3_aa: CASSVTSGRGYNEQFF
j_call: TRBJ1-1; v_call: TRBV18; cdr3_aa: CASSPPAGVNTEAFF
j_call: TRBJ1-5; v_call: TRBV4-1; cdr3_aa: CASSQVAVGQPQHF
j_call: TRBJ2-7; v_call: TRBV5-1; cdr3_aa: CASSLSISSYEQYF
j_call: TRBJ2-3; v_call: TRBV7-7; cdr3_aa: CASSRGLEDTQYF
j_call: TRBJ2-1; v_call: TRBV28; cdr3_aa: CATKGGHHYNEQFF
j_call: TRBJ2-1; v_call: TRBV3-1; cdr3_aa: CASSQEPGWEQFF
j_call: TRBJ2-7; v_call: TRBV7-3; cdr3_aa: CASSLSSGSSYEQYF
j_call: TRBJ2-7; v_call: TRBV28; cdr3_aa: CASINPGGFCEQYF
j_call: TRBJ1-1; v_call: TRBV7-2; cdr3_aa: CASSSMDSFEAFF
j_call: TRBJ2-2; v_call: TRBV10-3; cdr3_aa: CAISDPSGTYTGELFF
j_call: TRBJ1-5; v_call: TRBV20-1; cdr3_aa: CSARDFQGTPISNQPQHF